This T cell receptor beta chain derives from a study of blood T cell repertoires in COVID-19. About the research overall: Spain, Italy and the United States supplied samples that represented acute and convalescent COVID-19. Nucleic acid was either cDNA or gDNA, and it came from T cells, B-cell-depleted T cells, or PBMCs.

As to this clone: One junction end does not reproduce the germline sequence, and a read error may be involved.

The CDR3 extends over 15 amino acids. CDR1 and CDR2 (germline): SGDLS, YYNGEE. Original methodology: Amplification of reference gene primers provided the estimated nucleated cell counts. Measured with immunoSEQ multiplex PCR; TCRdb has only the in-frame clones, and not every one. V and J calls and clone size follow that table, whereas D and trimming were derived from the DNA. This sample has 100,000 or so clones, with 88% found just once. This chain uses TRBV9 with TRBJ2-1, with D unclear. This clonotype was obtained from a woman aged 55-69 years with acute or convalescent COVID-19. What was sequenced was peripheral blood. The CDR3 spells CASSVFSVHANQQFF. The CDR3 region has the DNA TGTGCCAGCAGCGTTTTCAGCGTTCATGCCAATCAGCAGTTCTTC. Full variable domain (rest looked up from reference TRBV9 and TRBJ2-1): DSGVTQTPKHLITATGQRVTLRCSPRSGDLSVYWYQQSLDQGLQFLIQYYNGEERAKGNILERFSAQQFPDLHSELNLSSLELGDSALYFCASSVFSVHANQQFFGPGTRLTVL.